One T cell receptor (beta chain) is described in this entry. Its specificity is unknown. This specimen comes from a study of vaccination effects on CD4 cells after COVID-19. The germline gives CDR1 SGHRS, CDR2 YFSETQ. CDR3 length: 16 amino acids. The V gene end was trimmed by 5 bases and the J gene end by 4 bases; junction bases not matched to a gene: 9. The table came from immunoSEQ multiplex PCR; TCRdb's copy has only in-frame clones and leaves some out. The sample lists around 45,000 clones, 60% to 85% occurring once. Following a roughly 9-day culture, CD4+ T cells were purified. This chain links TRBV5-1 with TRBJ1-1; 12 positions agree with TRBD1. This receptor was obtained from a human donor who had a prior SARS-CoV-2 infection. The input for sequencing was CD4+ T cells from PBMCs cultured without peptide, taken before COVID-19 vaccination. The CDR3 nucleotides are TGCGCCAGCAGGTCCGGGACAGGGGGCGTCGGCACTGAAGCTTTCTTT. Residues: CASRSGTGGVGTEAFF.